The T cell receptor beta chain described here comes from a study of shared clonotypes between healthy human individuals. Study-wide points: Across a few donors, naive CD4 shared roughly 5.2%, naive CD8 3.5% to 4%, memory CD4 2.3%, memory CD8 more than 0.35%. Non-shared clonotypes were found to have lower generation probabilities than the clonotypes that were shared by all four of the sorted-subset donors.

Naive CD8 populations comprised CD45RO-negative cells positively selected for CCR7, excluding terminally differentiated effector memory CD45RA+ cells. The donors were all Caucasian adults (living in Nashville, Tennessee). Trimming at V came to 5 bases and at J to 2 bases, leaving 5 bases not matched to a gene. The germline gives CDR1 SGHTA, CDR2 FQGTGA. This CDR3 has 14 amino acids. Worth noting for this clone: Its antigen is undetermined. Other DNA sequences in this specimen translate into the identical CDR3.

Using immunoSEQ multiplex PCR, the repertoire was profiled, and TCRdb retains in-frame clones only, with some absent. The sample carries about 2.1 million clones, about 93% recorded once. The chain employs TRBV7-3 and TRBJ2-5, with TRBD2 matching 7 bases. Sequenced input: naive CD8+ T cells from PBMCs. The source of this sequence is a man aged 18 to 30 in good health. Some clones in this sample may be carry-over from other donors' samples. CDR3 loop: CASSLGGSQETQYF. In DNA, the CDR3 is TGTGCCAGCAGCCTGGGAGGGAGTCAAGAGACCCAGTACTTC.